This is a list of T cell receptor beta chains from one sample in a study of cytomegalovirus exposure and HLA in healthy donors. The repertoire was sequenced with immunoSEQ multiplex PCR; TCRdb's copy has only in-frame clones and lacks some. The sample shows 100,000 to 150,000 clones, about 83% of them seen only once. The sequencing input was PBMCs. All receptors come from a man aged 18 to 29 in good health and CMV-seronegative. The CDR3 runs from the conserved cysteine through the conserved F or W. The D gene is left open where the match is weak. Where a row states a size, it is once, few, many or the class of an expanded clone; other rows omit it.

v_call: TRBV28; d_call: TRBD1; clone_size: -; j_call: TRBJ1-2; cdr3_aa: CASSGGGTGVDAYGYTF; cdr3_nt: TGTGCCAGCAGTGGGGGCGGTACAGGGGTCGACGCTTATGGCTACACCTTC
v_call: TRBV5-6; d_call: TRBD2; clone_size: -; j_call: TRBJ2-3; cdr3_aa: CASSLGREGDTQYF; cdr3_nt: TGTGCCAGCAGCTTGGGTCGGGAGGGAGATACGCAGTATTTT
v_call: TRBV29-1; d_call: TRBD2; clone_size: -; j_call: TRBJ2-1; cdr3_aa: CSATAGLAGDNEQFF; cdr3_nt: TGCAGCGCCACGGCTGGACTAGCGGGCGACAATGAGCAGTTCTTC
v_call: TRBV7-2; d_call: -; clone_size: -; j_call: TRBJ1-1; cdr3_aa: CASSLLTSLEAFF; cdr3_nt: TGTGCCAGCAGCTTATTGACATCCCTTGAAGCTTTCTTT
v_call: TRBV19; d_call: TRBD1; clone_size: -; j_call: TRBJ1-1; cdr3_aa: CASSTRQGRNFTEAFF; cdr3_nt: TGTGCCAGTAGTACACGACAGGGGCGCAATTTTACTGAAGCTTTCTTT
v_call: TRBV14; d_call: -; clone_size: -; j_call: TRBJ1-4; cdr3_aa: CASSLRRNEKLFF; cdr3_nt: TGTGCCAGCAGCCTCCGGAGAAATGAAAAACTGTTTTTT
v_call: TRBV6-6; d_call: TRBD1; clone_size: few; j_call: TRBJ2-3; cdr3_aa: CASRRTGITDTQYF; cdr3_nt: TGTGCCAGCAGAAGGACAGGGATCACAGATACGCAGTATTTT
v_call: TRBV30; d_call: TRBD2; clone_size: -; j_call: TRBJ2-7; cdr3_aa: CAWSVRGSGSNYEQYF; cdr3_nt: TGTGCCTGGAGTGTACGTGGTAGCGGGAGTAATTACGAGCAGTACTTC
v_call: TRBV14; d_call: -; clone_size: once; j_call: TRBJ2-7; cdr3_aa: CASSPRESSYEQYF; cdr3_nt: TGTGCCAGCAGCCCTCGTGAGAGCTCCTACGAGCAGTACTTC
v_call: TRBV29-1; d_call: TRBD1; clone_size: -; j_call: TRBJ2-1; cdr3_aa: CSVSSRDREYNEQFF; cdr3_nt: TGCAGCGTATCCTCCCGGGACAGAGAATACAATGAGCAGTTCTTC
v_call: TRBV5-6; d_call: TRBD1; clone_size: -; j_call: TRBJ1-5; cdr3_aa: CASSSTEGAGDQPQHF; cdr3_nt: TGTGCCAGCAGCTCCACGGAGGGGGCGGGTGATCAGCCCCAGCATTTT
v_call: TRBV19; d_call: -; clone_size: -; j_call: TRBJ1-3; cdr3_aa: CASSSDLVGGNTIYF; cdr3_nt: TGTGCCAGTAGTAGCGATCTCGTCGGTGGAAACACCATATATTTT
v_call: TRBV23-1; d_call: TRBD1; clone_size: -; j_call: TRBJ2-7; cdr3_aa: CASSQGTGGVGSYEQYF; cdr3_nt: TGCGCCAGCAGTCAAGGGACAGGGGGCGTTGGCTCCTACGAGCAGTACTTC
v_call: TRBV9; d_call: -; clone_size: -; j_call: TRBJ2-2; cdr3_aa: CASSRGRGGYTGELFF; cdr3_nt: TGTGCCAGCAGCCGGGGCAGGGGAGGGTACACCGGGGAGCTGTTTTTT
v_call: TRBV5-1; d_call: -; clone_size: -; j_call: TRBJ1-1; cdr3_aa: CASSFLEQSGGAGTEAFF; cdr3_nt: TGCGCCAGCAGCTTTTTGGAACAGAGTGGCGGAGCGGGCACTGAAGCTTTCTTT
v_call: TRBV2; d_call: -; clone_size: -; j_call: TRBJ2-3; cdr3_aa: CASYPAAGGLTDTQYF; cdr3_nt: TGTGCCAGTTACCCTGCAGCCGGGGGGCTGACAGATACGCAGTATTTT
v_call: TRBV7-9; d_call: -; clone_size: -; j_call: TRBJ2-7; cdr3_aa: CASSPGQYEQYF; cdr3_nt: TGTGCCAGCAGCCCTGGTCAGTACGAGCAGTACTTC
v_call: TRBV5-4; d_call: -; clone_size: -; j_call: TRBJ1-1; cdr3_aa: CASSLGGRSTEAFF; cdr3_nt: TGTGCCAGCAGCTTGGGGGGGCGAAGCACTGAAGCTTTCTTT
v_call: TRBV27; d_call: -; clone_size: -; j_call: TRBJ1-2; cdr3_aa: CASSLSMEGKGYGYTF; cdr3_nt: TGTGCCAGCAGTTTATCGATGGAGGGGAAGGGCTATGGCTACACCTTC
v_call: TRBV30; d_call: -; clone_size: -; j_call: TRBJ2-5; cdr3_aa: CAWSLRGETQYF; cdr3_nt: TGTGCCTGGAGTCTACGCGGGGAGACCCAGTACTTC
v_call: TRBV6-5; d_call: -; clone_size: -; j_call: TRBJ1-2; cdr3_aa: CASSPRDKSNYGYTF; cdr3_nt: TGTGCCAGCAGCCCCCGGGACAAGTCTAACTATGGCTACACCTTC
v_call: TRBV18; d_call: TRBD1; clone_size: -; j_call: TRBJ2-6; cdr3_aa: CASSQRQGKRANVLTF; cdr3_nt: TGTGCCAGCTCACAAAGACAGGGGAAAAGGGCCAACGTCCTGACTTTC
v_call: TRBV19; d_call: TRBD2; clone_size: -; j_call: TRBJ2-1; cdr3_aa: CASSSRLAGGPGNEQFF; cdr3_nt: TGTGCCAGTAGTAGCCGACTAGCGGGGGGGCCGGGTAATGAGCAGTTCTTC
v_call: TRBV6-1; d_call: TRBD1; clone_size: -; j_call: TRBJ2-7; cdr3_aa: CATLQGGQGSYEQYF; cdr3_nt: TGTGCCACCCTACAGGGGGGACAGGGCTCCTACGAGCAGTACTTC
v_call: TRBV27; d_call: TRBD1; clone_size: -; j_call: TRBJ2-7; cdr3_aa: CASSLVGQGIYEQYF; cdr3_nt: TGTGCCAGCAGTTTAGTGGGACAGGGAATCTACGAGCAGTACTTC
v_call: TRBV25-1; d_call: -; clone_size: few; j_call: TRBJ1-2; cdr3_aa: CASSEFGRGVDGYTF; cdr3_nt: TGTGCCAGCAGTGAATTCGGCAGGGGAGTCGATGGCTACACCTTC
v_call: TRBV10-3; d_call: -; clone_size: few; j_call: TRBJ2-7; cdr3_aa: CAISNEYPSASSYEQYF; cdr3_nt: TGTGCCATCTCAAATGAATACCCAAGCGCTAGCTCCTACGAGCAGTACTTC
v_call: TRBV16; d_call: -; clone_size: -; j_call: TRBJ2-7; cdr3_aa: CASSRAGLYEQYF; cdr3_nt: TGTGCCAGCAGCCGCGCGGGGCTCTACGAGCAGTACTTC
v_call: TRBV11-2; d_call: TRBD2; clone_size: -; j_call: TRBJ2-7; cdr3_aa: CASSPIRRGRGVTYEQYF; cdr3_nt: TGTGCCAGCAGCCCGATCCGCCGAGGGCGGGGGGTTACCTACGAGCAGTACTTC
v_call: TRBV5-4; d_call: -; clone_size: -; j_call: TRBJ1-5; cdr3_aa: CASSSTPNSNQPQHF; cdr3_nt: TGTGCCAGCAGCTCCACCCCTAATAGCAATCAGCCCCAGCATTTT
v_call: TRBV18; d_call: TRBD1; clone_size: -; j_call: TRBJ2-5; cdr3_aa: CASSLGTGHQETQYF; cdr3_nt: TGTGCCAGCTCACTGGGGACAGGGCACCAAGAGACCCAGTACTTC
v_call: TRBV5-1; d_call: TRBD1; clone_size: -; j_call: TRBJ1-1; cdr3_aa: CASSLVGGQNTEAFF; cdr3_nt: TGCGCCAGCAGCTTGGTAGGGGGCCAGAACACTGAAGCTTTCTTT
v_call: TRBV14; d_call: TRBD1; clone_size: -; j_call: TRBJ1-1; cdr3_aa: CASSQTGGGGTFF; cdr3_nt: TGTGCCAGCAGCCAGACAGGGGGCGGAGGAACTTTCTTT
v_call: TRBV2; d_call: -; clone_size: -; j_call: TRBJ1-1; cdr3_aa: CASSPRVTNTEAFF; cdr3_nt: TGTGCCAGCAGCCCCAGGGTGACGAACACTGAAGCTTTCTTT
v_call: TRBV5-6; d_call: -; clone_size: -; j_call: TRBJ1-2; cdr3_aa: CASSLAPRQNYGYTF; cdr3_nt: TGTGCCAGCAGCTTGGCCCCCAGACAGAACTATGGCTACACCTTC
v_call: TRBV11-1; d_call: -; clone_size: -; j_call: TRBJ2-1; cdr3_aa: CASSLGGPGYEQFF; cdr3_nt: TGTGCCAGCAGCTTGGGGGGGCCTGGGTACGAGCAGTTCTTC
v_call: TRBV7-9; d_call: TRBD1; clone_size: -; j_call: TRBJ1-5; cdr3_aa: CASSLNQGVNNQPQHF; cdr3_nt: TGTGCCAGCAGCTTAAATCAGGGGGTGAACAATCAGCCCCAGCATTTT
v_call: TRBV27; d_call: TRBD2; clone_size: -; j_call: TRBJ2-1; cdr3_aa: CASSSGTSGNNEQFF; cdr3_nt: TGTGCCAGCAGTTCCGGGACTAGCGGGAACAATGAGCAGTTCTTC
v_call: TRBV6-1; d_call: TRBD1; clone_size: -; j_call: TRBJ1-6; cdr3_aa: CASSVGTENSPLHF; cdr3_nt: TGTGCCAGCAGTGTTGGGACAGAAAATTCACCCCTCCACTTT
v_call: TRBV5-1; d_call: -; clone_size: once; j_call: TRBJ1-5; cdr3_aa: CASSLGGRGNQPQHF; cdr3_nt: TGCGCCAGCAGCTTGGGCGGGAGGGGAAATCAGCCCCAGCATTTT
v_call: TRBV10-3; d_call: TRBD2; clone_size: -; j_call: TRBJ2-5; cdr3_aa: CAISAGTNEETQYF; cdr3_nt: TGTGCCATCAGTGCCGGGACTAACGAAGAGACCCAGTACTTC
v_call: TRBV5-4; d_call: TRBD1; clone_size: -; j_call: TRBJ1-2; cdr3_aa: CASSLTGGGGYTF; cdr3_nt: TGTGCCAGCAGCTTGACAGGGGGCGGCGGCTACACCTTC
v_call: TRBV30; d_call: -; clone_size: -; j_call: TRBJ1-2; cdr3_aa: CAWSGQGYGYTF; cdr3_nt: TGTGCCTGGAGTGGGCAGGGGTATGGCTACACCTTC
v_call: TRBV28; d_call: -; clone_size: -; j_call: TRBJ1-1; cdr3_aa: CVSGRVENTEAFF; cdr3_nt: TGTGTGTCGGGGAGGGTTGAGAACACTGAAGCTTTCTTT
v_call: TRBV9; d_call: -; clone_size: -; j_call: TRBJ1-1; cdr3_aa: CASSVATGGVDEAFF; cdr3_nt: TGTGCCAGCAGCGTAGCTACGGGGGGCGTCGATGAAGCTTTCTTT